Following are 9 T cell receptor beta chains from one sample sequenced in a study of CD8 T cells in Susac syndrome. An amount of RNA that ranged from roughly 0.45 to 1 ug was reverse transcribed with random hexamers. One entry per CDR3 protein, called by TCRdb with MiXCR from the immunoSEQ multiplex PCR reads. The table has a few hundred thousand distinct CDR3 sequences, roughly nine tenths seen once. Input material: CD4+ T cells from PBMCs. The receptor source for this set is a human donor with multiple sclerosis.

The V call is TRBV5-1, the J call TRBJ1-1, with unresolved D. Germline-derived CDR1 and CDR2 are SGHRS and YFSETQ. Trimming took 1 base from V and 0 from J, leaving 13 bases between them. The CDR3 has 16 amino acids. The CDR3 nucleotides read TGCGCCAGCAGCTTGACCACTCTCGGCGTGAACACTGAAGCTTTCTTT. It specifies CASSLTTLGVNTEAFF.

The J gene is TRBJ2-7, the V gene TRBV10-1; 7 bases are shared with TRBD2. The CDR3 runs to 13 residues. With 3 bases clipped from V and 7 bases from J, the junction kept 6 bases outside the gene matches. Germline-derived CDR1 and CDR2 are WNHNN and SYGVQD (reference sequence). The CDR3: CASSEQTGGEQYF. DNA for the CDR3: TGCGCCAGCAGTGAACAGACCGGGGGGGAGCAGTACTTC.

The chain couples TRBV6-5 to TRBJ2-3; 10 nucleotides line up with TRBD2. Trimming at V came to 6 bases and at J to 6 bases, leaving 9 bases not matched to a gene. Germline loops: CDR1 MNHEY, CDR2 SVGAGI. The CDR3 length is 15 residues. DNA for the CDR3: TGTGCCAGCAGGAACTTAGCGGGGGGTTTGGATACGCAGTATTTT. Translating gives CASRNLAGGLDTQYF.

This clonotype was seen a handful of times. The J gene is TRBJ1-1, the V gene TRBV12-3 or TRBV12-4; the D gene is possibly TRBD1 (6 bases). This CDR3 has 15 amino acids. The germline V and J ends were trimmed by 0 bases and 0 bases, with 8 bases remaining between them. The CDR3 loop is CASSLAQGMNTEAFF. The CDR3 DNA is TGTGCCAGCAGTTTAGCGCAGGGGATGAACACTGAAGCTTTCTTT.

The genes are TRBV7-9 and TRBJ2-1; a weak D match, TRBD1 (5 bases). The CDR3 spans 14 residues. Germline V gene data show CDR1 as SEHNR and CDR2 as FQNEAQ (reference sequence). The V and J ends lost 6 bases and 7 bases respectively, with 16 bases between them. CDR3 bases: TGTGCCAGCAGAGACCAGACAGTCCCGAATGAGCAGTTCTTC. It is translated as CASRDQTVPNEQFF.

The chain has TRBV6-6 and TRBJ2-1; 9 bases fit TRBD1. Germline V gene sequence: CDR1 MNHNY, CDR2 SVGAGI (reference sequence). The CDR3 length is 14 residues. Trimming took 4 bases from V and 4 from J; bases not matched to a gene: 2. The CDR3 sequence: CASSSGQGYNEQFF. The CDR3 DNA reads TGTGCCAGCAGTTCTGGACAGGGGTACAATGAGCAGTTCTTC.

This clonotype appeared a few times. This sequence joins TRBV5-4 and TRBJ1-1, with D possibly TRBD1 on 6 matching bases. V dropped 3 bases and J dropped 5 bases, with 17 bases sitting between them. The germline gives CDR1 SGHNT, CDR2 YYREEE (reference sequence). The CDR3 totals 15 residues. The CDR3 nucleotides are TGTGCCAGCAGCTACGCAACAGGGAAAGGGACTGAAGCTTTCTTT. It specifies CASSYATGKGTEAFF. The full variable domain, in which reference TRBV5-4 and TRBJ1-1 provide the parts outside the CDR3, is ETGVTQSPTHLIKTRGQQVTLRCSSQSGHNTVSWYQQALGQGPQFIFQYYREEENGRGNFPPRFSGLQFPNYSSELNVNALELDDSALYLCASSYATGKGTEAFFGQGTRLTVV.

This chain joins TRBV19 and TRBJ2-7, with 9 bases lining up with TRBD1. The germline gives CDR1 LNHDA, CDR2 SQIVND (reference sequence). The J segment lost 4 bases and the V segment lost 6 bases, leaving 19 bases of the junction unmatched. CDR3 size: 18 residues. The CDR3 region is CASSPRGLGQGFPYEQYF. The DNA of the CDR3 is TGTGCCAGTAGCCCGCGGGGATTGGGACAGGGATTTCCATACGAGCAGTACTTC.

The J gene is TRBJ1-6, the V gene TRBV7-2, with a possible D match to TRBD1 (5 bases). The germline V and J ends were trimmed by 1 base and 8 bases, with 12 bases remaining between them. The germline V gene has CDR1 SGHTA and CDR2 FQGNSA. The CDR3 length is 15 residues. CDR3 nucleotides: TGTGCCAGCAGCTTAGGTTCGGGGACCTATTCACCCCTCCACTTT. This gives the protein CASSLGSGTYSPLHF.